The 21 T cell receptor beta chains presented below share a single source sample, sequenced in a study of shared clonotypes between healthy human individuals. Positively selected for CCR7, the CD45RO-negative cells used as naive CD8 cells excluded terminally differentiated effector memory CD45RA+ cells. Measured with immunoSEQ multiplex PCR; TCRdb has only the in-frame clones, and not every one. The repertoire holds approximately 810,000 clones, with 90% to 95% as singletons. The specimen sequenced was naive CD8+ T cells sorted from blood. The receptors originated from a man aged 30-40 years in good health.

This chain links TRBV15 with TRBJ1-1; D remains ambiguous. Germline-derived CDR1 and CDR2 are LNHNV and YYDKDF (reference sequence). The CDR3 spans 14 residues. Trimming cost V 2 bases and J 1 base, with 8 bases left between them. The CDR3: CATSRTRGNTEAFF. The CDR3, as DNA: TGTGCCACCAGCAGAACCCGGGGGAACACTGAAGCTTTCTTT.

This chain connects TRBV27 to TRBJ2-7; either TRBD1 or TRBD2 may fit D (5 bases each). Trimming stripped 5 bases from V and 1 base from J, with 9 bases between. This CDR3 has 13 residues. Germline CDR1 is MNHEY and CDR2 is SMNVEV (reference sequence). CDR3 in DNA: TGTGCCAGCAGTGGGGGTCCTTCCTACGAGCAGTACTTC. This sequence encodes CASSGGPSYEQYF.

The chain is built from TRBV9 and TRBJ2-6; 11 bases map to TRBD2. Germline-derived CDR1 and CDR2 are SGDLS and YYNGEE. This CDR3 has 17 residues. V lost 4 bases and J lost 2; bases outside the gene matches: 5. Written as DNA, the CDR3 is TGTGCCAGCAGCTTTACTAGCGGGAGCACTGGGGCCAACGTCCTGACTTTC. It codes for CASSFTSGSTGANVLTF.

The genes are TRBV19 and TRBJ1-2; maybe TRBD1 (5 bases). The CDR3 sequence is 12 residues long. V dropped 2 bases and J dropped 7 bases, with 8 bases sitting between them. Germline V gene lookup returns CDR1 LNHDA and CDR2 SQIVND (reference sequence). The DNA of the CDR3 is TGTGCCAGTAGTATATCAGGGTTTGGCTACACCTTC. Translated, it gives CASSISGFGYTF.

This sequence joins TRBV2 and TRBJ1-4, with D perhaps TRBD1 (6 bases). Trimming took 6 bases from V and 5 from J, leaving 10 bases between them. The CDR3 has 13 amino acids. Germline V gene lookup returns CDR1 SNHLY and CDR2 FYNNEI. CDR3 coding DNA: TGTGCCAGCAGGGGCGGGACAAATGAAAAACTGTTTTTT. This encodes CASRGGTNEKLFF.

The V call is TRBV5-8, the J call TRBJ2-7; TRBD1 aligns across 12 bases. CDR1 and CDR2 from the germline V gene are SGHTS and YDEGEE. This CDR3 comprises 15 residues. V lost 1 base to trimming and J lost 4 bases; unmatched junction nucleotides: 3. The CDR3, as DNA: TGTGCCAGCAGCTTGCGGGACAGGGGGCCTTACGAGCAGTACTTC. Protein product: CASSLRDRGPYEQYF.

The chain joins TRBV6-1 to TRBJ2-2; unclear D gene. CDR3 length: 14 residues. V lost 2 bases and J 2 bases, leaving 6 bases between the germline ends. CDR1 and CDR2 from the germline V gene are MNHNS and SASEGT. The CDR3, as DNA: TGTGCCAGCAGTGAATTACACAACACCGGGGAGCTGTTTTTT. This sequence encodes CASSELHNTGELFF.

The rearrangement joins TRBV29-1 to TRBJ2-3, with D maybe TRBD2 (6 bases). Germline V gene sequence: CDR1 SQVTM, CDR2 ANQGSEA. Trimming took off 4 bases at V and 3 bases at J, with 14 bases between the two ends. The length of the CDR3 is 14 residues. The CDR3 DNA follows: TGCAGCGTTGGGGCGGGGATTGAAACAGATACGCAGTATTTT. This sequence encodes CSVGAGIETDTQYF.

The chain uses TRBV7-9 and TRBJ2-1; no definite D call. Deletions cut 5 bases from V and 15 bases from J, with 14 bases between. Germline-derived CDR1 and CDR2 are SEHNR and FQNEAQ (reference sequence). The CDR3 runs to 11 residues. The CDR3 loop reads CASSPDPGRFF. The CDR3 nucleotides read TGTGCCAGCAGCCCGGACCCCGGACGGTTCTTC.

This clone was seen once. The chain employs TRBV4-1 and TRBJ2-5, with 9 bases that match TRBD1. With 3 bases clipped from V and 5 bases from J, the junction kept 10 bases outside the gene matches. Germline CDR1 MGHRA, CDR2 YSYEKL. The CDR3 extends over 16 amino acids. The CDR3 DNA reads TGCGCCAGCAGCCATCCTACATGGGACAGGGAGGAGACCCAGTACTTC. The encoded protein is CASSHPTWDREETQYF.

V is TRBV5-4 and J is TRBJ2-1, with 10 bases aligning to TRBD2. Trimming cost V 5 bases and J 5 bases; bases outside gene matches: 7. The CDR3 length is 15 residues. CDR1 and CDR2 (germline): SGHNT, YYREEE (reference sequence). The CDR3 bases are TGTGCCAGCAGGGACTGGACTAGCGGACACAATGAGCAGTTCTTC. Translation gives CASRDWTSGHNEQFF. Full variable domain (remainder filled in from reference TRBV5-4 and TRBJ2-1): ETGVTQSPTHLIKTRGQQVTLRCSSQSGHNTVSWYQQALGQGPQFIFQYYREEENGRGNFPPRFSGLQFPNYSSELNVNALELDDSALYLCASRDWTSGHNEQFFGPGTRLTVL.

The genes are TRBV27 and TRBJ1-4; D uncertain. This CDR3 has 16 amino acids. CDR1 is MNHEY, CDR2 SMNVEV, per germline (reference sequence). Trimming took off 5 bases at V and 0 bases at J, with 13 bases between the two ends. The CDR3 reads CASSRNPLATNEKLFF. Here the CDR3 DNA reads TGTGCCAGCAGTCGAAACCCCCTTGCAACTAATGAAAAACTGTTTTTT.

The V and J genes are TRBV27 and TRBJ2-7; TRBD1 agrees at 7 bases. Germline V lookup: CDR1 MNHEY, CDR2 SMNVEV (reference sequence). This CDR3 spans 13 amino acids. V lost 6 bases, J lost 2 bases, and 4 bases stayed unmatched. The CDR3 is CASRGQGAYEQYF. In DNA form, the CDR3 reads TGTGCCAGCAGGGGGCAGGGGGCCTACGAGCAGTACTTC.

The count of this clone is one. The chain uses TRBV1 and TRBJ2-2. TRBV1 is a pseudogene locus. The CDR3 is made up of 15 amino acids. The CDR3 sequence: CTSSQDTDLARELFF. The DNA for the CDR3 is TGCACCAGCAGCCAAGATACGGATCTGGCTAGGGAGCTGTTTTTT.

This clone was counted a single time. The chain uses TRBV18 and TRBJ2-2; a weak D match, TRBD2 (5 bases). Per germline, CDR1 KGHSH and CDR2 LQKENI. V was cut by 2 bases and J by 0 bases, with 7 bases left in between. The CDR3 loop spans 15 amino acids. CDR3 bases: TGTGCCAGCTCACCATCGACTACGAACACCGGGGAGCTGTTTTTT. As protein: CASSPSTTNTGELFF.

A single count supports this clone. This chain connects TRBV7-8 to TRBJ2-5; 11 nucleotides match TRBD2. The V gene end was trimmed by 1 base and the J gene end by 5 bases; junction bases not matched to a gene: 6. Germline values: CDR1 SGHVS, CDR2 FQNEAQ. The CDR3 loop spans 16 amino acids. This chain's CDR3 is CASSLGTSGSWETQYF. The CDR3 nucleotides are TGTGCCAGCAGCTTAGGGACTAGCGGGTCTTGGGAGACCCAGTACTTC. The variable domain in full, completed from reference TRBV7-8 and TRBJ2-5, reads GAGVSQSPRYKVAKRGQDVALRCDPISGHVSLFWYQQALGQGPEFLTYFQNEAQLDKSGLPSDRFFAERPEGSVSTLKIQRTQQEDSAVYLCASSLGTSGSWETQYFGPGTRLLVL.

The chain links TRBV7-9 to TRBJ2-1; 9 nucleotides agree with TRBD1. Germline CDR1 SEHNR, CDR2 FQNEAQ (reference sequence). V trimming: 5 bases; J trimming: 4 bases; junction bases outside the gene matches: 12. This CDR3 is built from 17 residues. CDR3: CASSPSRDRANYNEQFF. CDR3 nucleotides: TGTGCCAGCAGCCCGAGCCGGGACAGGGCTAATTACAATGAGCAGTTCTTC.

This clone turned up a few times. The chain uses TRBV10-3 and TRBJ1-1, with D maybe TRBD1 (5 bases). Trimming stripped 3 bases from V and 1 base from J, with 12 bases between. Germline V gene sequence: CDR1 ENHRY, CDR2 SYGVKD. The CDR3 runs to 15 residues. DNA for the CDR3: TGTGCCATCAGTGATTTGGCAGGGACGAACACTGAAGCTTTCTTT. Translation gives CAISDLAGTNTEAFF.

The chain recombines TRBV18 with TRBJ2-5; 10 bases agree with TRBD2. Germline assignment: CDR1 KGHSH and CDR2 LQKENI. Trimming took 3 bases from V and 5 from J; bases not matched to a gene: 9. CDR3 length: 16 amino acids. The CDR3 coding sequence is TGTGCCAGCTCACCCAAAAGCCTAGCGGGAGTGGAGACCCAGTACTTC. As protein: CASSPKSLAGVETQYF.

The chain has TRBV6-5 and TRBJ2-7; the match to TRBD1 covers 7 bases. CDR3 length equals 14 residues. Germline assignment: CDR1 MNHEY and CDR2 SVGAGI. The V gene end was trimmed by 6 bases and the J gene end by 4 bases; junction bases not matched to a gene: 9. The CDR3 sequence: CASSDREYRYEQYF. Written as DNA, the CDR3 is TGTGCCAGCAGCGACAGGGAGTATCGGTACGAGCAGTACTTC.

This chain joins TRBV7-9 and TRBJ2-6, with a weak D call TRBD2 (7 bases). V gave up 2 bases and J gave up 2 bases, with 16 bases separating them. This CDR3 comprises 18 residues. Germline V lookup: CDR1 SEHNR, CDR2 FQNEAQ (reference sequence). Written as DNA, the CDR3 is TGTGCCAGCAGCTTACGGGCGGGGGCTGGACCTGGGGCCAACGTCCTGACTTTC. As protein: CASSLRAGAGPGANVLTF.